Each of the 27 T cell receptor beta chains below was sequenced from the same sample in a study of Ad26.COV2.S vaccination and SARS-CoV-2 variants. Profiled with immunoSEQ multiplex PCR; TCRdb holds only in-frame clones, not every one. The sample consists of about 400,000 clones, approximately 87% of them appearing once. Treatment indicated: roughly 20 received Ad26.COV2.S at low or high dose, single or two shots; five or six received placebo; per-sample allocation not given. Samples analyzed were those drawn on day 63 after the first vaccine or placebo injection. Sample: peripheral blood, taken in a trial of Ad26.COV2.S vaccine versus placebo. The receptors come from a person aged 18-65 years who received the Ad26.COV2.S COVID-19 vaccine or a placebo.

The genes are TRBV5-5 and TRBJ2-2; D unresolved. The germline CDR1 and CDR2 sequences are SGHKS and YYEKEE (reference sequence). The V gene lost 0 bases and the J gene lost 5 bases, with 11 bases spanning the gap. This CDR3 has 15 amino acids. This CDR3 is CASSLVSRDTGELFF. Written as DNA, the CDR3 is TGTGCCAGCAGCTTGGTGTCTAGAGATACCGGGGAGCTGTTTTTT.

The chain combines TRBV6-5 with TRBJ1-1, with D perhaps TRBD1 (6 bases). This CDR3 is 14 amino acids long. Germline assignment: CDR1 MNHEY and CDR2 SVGAGI. Trimming pared 6 bases from V and 1 base from J, leaving 12 bases between. The CDR3 sequence is CASSTRGPNTEAFF. DNA for the CDR3: TGTGCCAGCAGCACCCGGGGGCCGAACACTGAAGCTTTCTTT.

This clone was found a few times. The chain links TRBV27 to TRBJ2-7; D remains unclear. Germline loops: CDR1 MNHEY, CDR2 SMNVEV (reference sequence). CDR3 length equals 12 residues. Between the trimmed V and J ends, which lost 5 bases and 0 bases, there was a span of 5 bases. CDR3 sequence: CASSPLSYEQYF. The CDR3 nucleotides are TGTGCCAGCAGTCCCCTCTCCTACGAGCAGTACTTC.

The chain uses TRBV19 and TRBJ2-2; 11 nucleotides align to TRBD1. Germline V lookup: CDR1 LNHDA, CDR2 SQIVND (reference sequence). V shed 10 bases, J shed 6 bases, and the junction held 4 bases outside the gene matches. CDR3 length: 13 amino acids. This CDR3 is CATTGQGAGELFF. Here the CDR3 DNA reads TGTGCCACGACGGGACAGGGGGCCGGGGAGCTGTTTTTT.

The chain has TRBV7-9 and TRBJ2-3, with D tentatively TRBD1 (6 bases). CDR1 is SEHNR and CDR2 is FQNEAQ in the germline V gene (reference sequence). V was clipped by 5 bases and J by 3 bases, with 12 bases between them. This CDR3 has 14 residues. Written as DNA, the CDR3 is TGTGCCAGCAGCATCTCAACAGGGACAGATACGCAGTATTTT. Translated: CASSISTGTDTQYF.

The rearrangement uses TRBV30 and TRBJ1-5; no clear D gene. The germline CDR1 and CDR2 sequences are GTSNPN and SVGIG (reference sequence). V lost 1 base, J lost 4 bases, and 8 bases lay in between. The CDR3 is 13 residues long. Here the CDR3 DNA reads TGTGCCTGGAGTGCCACCAGGAATCAGCCCCAGCATTTT. Its protein product is CAWSATRNQPQHF.

The chain links TRBV7-6 to TRBJ1-5, with 10 bases aligning to TRBD1. Germline trimming cut 1 base from V and 3 bases from J; bases unmatched to any gene: 6. The germline V gene encodes CDR1 SGHVS and CDR2 FNYEAQ. This CDR3 region has 17 residues. The CDR3 region has the DNA TGTGCCAGCAGCTTAGGGACAGGGGGTCGGAACAATCAGCCCCAGCATTTT. Translating it yields CASSLGTGGRNNQPQHF.

The rearrangement joins TRBV7-7 to TRBJ2-1; 11 positions agree with TRBD2. Trimming cost V 5 bases and J 8 bases; bases outside gene matches: 11. Germline CDR1 and CDR2: SSHAT and FNYEAQ (reference sequence). The CDR3 is 16 residues long. CDR3 bases: TGTGCCAGCAGCCGAAACCCTAGCGGGGGGTGGGATGAGCAGTTCTTC. Its protein product is CASSRNPSGGWDEQFF.

CDR3 nucleotide sequence: TGTGCCACCCGGTCCCGCACAGATACGCAGTATTTT. It specifies CATRSRTDTQYF. The chain joins TRBV15 to TRBJ2-3; D ambiguous. The CDR3 is 12 residues long. CDR1 and CDR2 (germline): LNHNV, YYDKDF (reference sequence). The V gene lost 8 bases and the J gene lost 1 base, with 7 bases spanning the gap.

The V call is TRBV5-4, the J call TRBJ1-1, with D uncertain. Germline values: CDR1 SGHNT, CDR2 YYREEE (reference sequence). The CDR3 runs to 15 residues. V shed 4 bases and J shed 0 bases, with 13 bases lying between them. CDR3 protein: CASSPEPGMNTEAFF. The DNA for the CDR3 is TGTGCCAGCAGCCCGGAGCCGGGGATGAACACTGAAGCTTTCTTT.

This rearrangement joins TRBV2 to TRBJ1-2; the D gene is possibly TRBD1 (5 bases). V was cut by 7 bases and J by 2 bases, with 20 bases left in between. Germline loops: CDR1 SNHLY, CDR2 FYNNEI. The CDR3 totals 16 residues. This chain's CDR3 is CASNPAGGAPNYGYTF. The CDR3 DNA is TGTGCCAGCAACCCCGCGGGGGGAGCCCCCAACTATGGCTACACCTTC.

This CDR3 reads CASSQVFNPKTDTQYF. The CDR3 coding sequence is TGTGCCAGCAGCCAAGTTTTCAACCCTAAAACAGATACGCAGTATTTT. The V gene is TRBV3-1 (or the pseudogene TRBV3-2), the J gene TRBJ2-3, with D unresolved. This CDR3 has 16 residues. Trimming took 1 base from V and 3 from J, leaving 14 bases between them. Germline V lookup: CDR1 LGHDT, CDR2 YNNKEL (reference sequence).

In nucleotides, the CDR3 is TGTGCCTCCTCTCAGGGGGCGAAGGCCTACGAGCAGTACTTC. It is translated as CASSQGAKAYEQYF. The V call is TRBV9, the J call TRBJ2-7; TRBD1 matches at 8 bases. The CDR3 is made up of 14 amino acids. Trimming at V came to 10 bases and at J to 2 bases, leaving 11 bases not matched to a gene. CDR1 and CDR2 (germline): SGDLS, YYNGEE. The full variable domain, with the rest looked up from reference TRBV9 and TRBJ2-7, is DSGVTQTPKHLITATGQRVTLRCSPRSGDLSVYWYQQSLDQGLQFLIQYYNGEERAKGNILERFSAQQFPDLHSELNLSSLELGDSALYFCASSQGAKAYEQYFGPGTRLTVT.

The chain carries TRBV4-2 and TRBJ2-1; D is undetermined. Germline V CDR1 and CDR2: LGHNA, YNFKEQ. This CDR3 has 15 residues. The germline V and J ends were trimmed by 0 bases and 3 bases, with 9 bases remaining between them. The CDR3, as DNA: TGTGCCAGCAGCCAAGATCGGGCAGACTACAATGAGCAGTTCTTC. Amino acid sequence: CASSQDRADYNEQFF.

The V gene is TRBV7-3, the J gene TRBJ2-3, with 13 bases aligning to TRBD2. Losses at the gene ends were 5 bases for V and 2 bases for J; bases not matched to a gene: 4. Germline CDR1 SGHTA, CDR2 FQGTGA. The CDR3 is made up of 16 amino acids. The CDR3: CASSQLAGGPTDTQYF. CDR3 nucleotide sequence: TGTGCCAGCAGCCAACTAGCGGGGGGGCCCACAGATACGCAGTATTTT.

The gene calls are TRBV30 and TRBJ1-5, with a weak D call TRBD1 (5 bases). The V end was cut by 2 bases, the J end by 4 bases, with 18 bases between. This CDR3 is 16 amino acids long. CDR1 and CDR2 (germline): GTSNPN, SVGIG (reference sequence). The DNA of the CDR3 is TGTGCCTGGAGTCCAGCCTGGGGCAGAGGGAATCAGCCCCAGCATTTT. Translated, it gives CAWSPAWGRGNQPQHF.

The gene calls are TRBV5-4 and TRBJ1-4; a weak D match, TRBD1 (6 bases). Germline assignment: CDR1 SGHNT and CDR2 YYREEE (reference sequence). Trimming left V 4 bases short and J 4 bases short, with 14 bases between. The CDR3 is 15 residues long. CDR3 sequence: CASSRGGRVNEKLFF. Written as DNA, the CDR3 is TGTGCCAGCAGCCGAGGGGGGAGGGTTAATGAAAAACTGTTTTTT.

The chain couples TRBV19 to TRBJ1-4; no clear D gene. This CDR3 contains 15 residues. V lost 0 bases and J lost 8, with 13 bases in between. Germline V CDR1 and CDR2: LNHDA, SQIVND (reference sequence). The CDR3 spells CASSIDRGSGEKLFF. The DNA for the CDR3 is TGTGCCAGTAGTATAGATCGCGGATCTGGGGAAAAACTGTTTTTT.

Details on this clone: Other DNA sequences in the sample encode the same CDR3. The chain carries TRBV12-3 or TRBV12-4 and TRBJ2-5; D is undetermined. Trimming shortened V by 4 bases and J by 1 base, and 4 bases separated the two germline ends. The CDR3 totals 12 residues. CDR3 nucleotides: TGTGCCAGCAGTTCACTCCAAGAGACCCAGTACTTC. Translated, it gives CASSSLQETQYF.

V gene TRBV25-1 combines with J gene TRBJ1-6, with a possible D match to TRBD1 (6 bases). CDR1 MGHDK and CDR2 SYGVNS come from the germline V gene. The CDR3 sequence is 13 residues long. The V end was cut by 3 bases, the J end by 10 bases, with 10 bases between. CDR3 sequence reads: CASSDTGHSPLHF. The DNA of the CDR3 is TGTGCCAGCAGTGATACAGGGCACTCACCCCTCCACTTT. Filled out from reference TRBV25-1 and TRBJ1-6, the complete variable domain reads EADIYQTPRYLVIGTGKKITLECSQTMGHDKMYWYQQDPGMELHLIHYSYGVNSTEKGDLSSESTVSRIRTEHFPLTLESARPSHTSQYLCASSDTGHSPLHFGNGTRLTVT.

The CDR3 protein is CASSPTWSVTDTQYF. DNA of the CDR3: TGTGCCAGCAGTCCTACGTGGAGCGTGACAGATACGCAGTATTTT. The V gene is TRBV9, the J gene TRBJ2-3; D is unresolved. Germline CDR1 SGDLS, CDR2 YYNGEE. Trimming cost V 5 bases and J 3 bases, with 16 bases left between them. This CDR3 has 15 amino acids. The whole variable domain, remainder taken from reference TRBV9 and TRBJ2-3, is DSGVTQTPKHLITATGQRVTLRCSPRSGDLSVYWYQQSLDQGLQFLIQYYNGEERAKGNILERFSAQQFPDLHSELNLSSLELGDSALYFCASSPTWSVTDTQYFGPGTRLTVL.

The chain couples TRBV6-2 or TRBV6-3 to TRBJ2-7; 8 bases map to TRBD1. V lost 2 bases and J lost 2; bases outside the gene matches: 8. The CDR3 length is 16 residues. CDR1 is MNHEY, CDR2 SVGEGT, per germline. The CDR3 is CASSYGVGQGAYEQYF. The CDR3 nucleotides read TGTGCCAGCAGTTACGGTGTCGGACAGGGAGCCTACGAGCAGTACTTC.

This clone was recorded only once. The chain recombines TRBV7-2 with TRBJ2-1; D is perhaps TRBD2 (6 bases). Germline V gene sequence: CDR1 SGHTA, CDR2 FQGNSA. The ends were cut back, 5 bases at V and 4 bases at J, with 9 bases in the middle. The CDR3 has 13 residues. CDR3: CASSPGSYNEQFF. CDR3 nucleotides: TGTGCCAGCAGCCCCGGGAGTTACAATGAGCAGTTCTTC.

The chain joins TRBV3-1 (or the pseudogene TRBV3-2) to TRBJ2-7; D not resolved. Germline V gives CDR1 LGHDT, CDR2 YNNKEL (reference sequence). This CDR3 comprises 14 residues. V shed 0 bases and J shed 4 bases, with 10 bases lying between them. Written as DNA, the CDR3 is TGTGCCAGCAGCCAAGAGGTGGCGCGGTACGAGCAGTACTTC. It encodes CASSQEVARYEQYF.

This chain uses TRBV6-2 or TRBV6-3 with TRBJ1-1, with 8 bases matching TRBD1. After removal of 5 bases from V and 4 bases from J, the junction contained 12 bases not matched to a gene. CDR3 length equals 16 residues. Per germline, CDR1 MNHEY and CDR2 SVGEGT. CDR3 protein: CASSPGQGGWGTEAFF. The CDR3 DNA is TGTGCCAGCAGTCCCGGACAGGGAGGTTGGGGCACTGAAGCTTTCTTT.

The chain links TRBV4-3 to TRBJ2-2; D is possibly TRBD2 (6 bases). The CDR3 runs 16 residues. V lost 0 bases, J lost 0 bases, and 8 bases lay in between. Germline assignment: CDR1 LGHNA and CDR2 YSLEER. Here the CDR3 DNA reads TGCGCCAGCAGCCAAGAGCTAGCGACGAACACCGGGGAGCTGTTTTTT. Translation gives CASSQELATNTGELFF.

This rearrangement joins TRBV13 to TRBJ1-5; D is perhaps TRBD1 (6 bases). Germline V gives CDR1 PRHDT, CDR2 FYEKMQ (reference sequence). There are 15 residues in the CDR3. The V and J ends lost 5 bases and 4 bases respectively, with 15 bases between them. The CDR3 region is CASSRRGYGNQPQHF. CDR3 nucleotides: TGTGCCAGCAGCCGCAGGGGTTACGGGAATCAGCCCCAGCATTTT.